This T cell receptor beta chain was obtained from a study of blood T cell repertoires in COVID-19. The overall study: Researchers got acute and convalescent COVID-19 samples from the United States, Italy and Spain. PBMCs, B-cell-depleted T cells, or T cells provided the cDNA or gDNA that made up the material.

With respect to this clone: Other nucleotide sequences from this sample produce the same CDR3.

Original handling: Cell counts per sample came from amplifying reference gene primers. Clones were sequenced by immunoSEQ multiplex PCR, and TCRdb holds only the in-frame ones, with some missing. That table is the source of V, J and clone size, and D and trimming were worked out from the DNA. Seen here are 210,000 or so clones, around four fifths observed once, and the top ten hold 15% to 20%. The germline CDR1 and CDR2 sequences are SGDLS and YYNGEE. The junction had 6 bases not matched to a gene; V was cut back by 3 bases and J by 4 bases. The CDR3 runs 14 residues. The sequence was collected from a woman of 80 years or more with active or convalescent COVID-19. The J gene is TRBJ2-7, the V gene TRBV9; 8 bases map to TRBD2. The sequenced material came from peripheral blood. This CDR3 reads CASSAGGGRYEQYF. The CDR3, as DNA: TGTGCCAGCAGCGCGGGAGGGGGTCGATACGAGCAGTACTTC.